This T cell receptor (beta chain) was identified during a study of blood T cells in healthy people across ages. Then a second PCR, running roughly 6 to 12 cycles, was carried out with a sample-barcoded 5' primer and a J-beta primer mix. TCRdb recomputed calls from the 5' RACE reads with MiXCR, one row per CDR3 protein. The table includes around 1,000,000 distinct CDR3 sequences, around two fifths detected once. Points from the study as a whole: Long-lived donors exceeded aged donors in naive CD4+ cells and diversity.

In each sample, at least 6 million PBMCs were isolated. Germline V gives CDR1 MNHEY, CDR2 SVGAGI. The CDR3 spans 13 residues. V gave up 10 bases and J gave up 4 bases; unmatched junction bases: 9. This clonotype showed up just a few times. Its antigen is unknown. Sequenced: blood. The genes are TRBV6-5 and TRBJ1-1, with 7 bases fitting TRBD1. The receptor was isolated from a man aged 18 to 29 in good health. Here the CDR3 DNA reads TGTGCCACCGTCCTGGCAGGGGGCACTGAAGCTTTCTTT. Amino acids: CATVLAGGTEAFF.